This note documents a single T cell receptor beta chain sequence. The sample comes from a study of read filtering for tumor transcriptome and immune sequencing. This library used 300 to 450 ng RNA and molecular barcoded adaptors spanning alpha/delta and beta/gamma chains. TCRdb recomputed calls from the reads with MiXCR, one row per CDR3 protein. This sample has over 45,000 distinct CDR3 sequences, with less than 25% found just once. The CDR3 contains 14 residues. The ends were cut back, 0 bases at V and 4 bases at J, with 10 bases in the middle. Germline V CDR1 and CDR2: SGHRS, YFSETQ. Sequencing used a population of CD138-negative cells sorted from bone marrow. This sequence originates from a donor aged 40 or over with multiple myeloma. The V gene is TRBV5-1, the J gene TRBJ1-1; no definite D call. As DNA, the CDR3 is TGCGCCAGCAGCTTGGGACCGACGAGCACTGAAGCTTTCTTT. It encodes CASSLGPTSTEAFF. Variable domain in full (rest from reference TRBV5-1 and TRBJ1-1): KAGVTQTPRYLIKTRGQQVTLSCSPISGHRSVSWYQQTPGQGLQFLFEYFSETQRNKGNFPGRFSGRQFSNSRSEMNVSTLELGDSALYLCASSLGPTSTEAFFGQGTRLTVV.